This T cell receptor (beta chain) appears in the sequencing data of a study of T cells in Graves' hyperthyroidism and ophthalmopathy. V lost 0 bases to trimming and J lost 1 base, with 15 bases between them. This CDR3 has 16 residues. The germline V gene encodes CDR1 GTSNPN and CDR2 SVGIG (reference sequence). Regions amplified from RNA transcripts were the TCR beta CDR3 regions. HTBI primers were the set used in a first-round RT-PCR of the TCR CDR3. MiXCR was run by TCRdb on the multiplex PCR reads, yielding one entry per CDR3 protein. Of some 420,000 distinct CDR3 sequences in the sample, about 13% are singletons; the top ten hold about 5%. This clonotype was seen a few times. Patients aged 18 to 65 had newly diagnosed hyperthyroidism that had lasted under 2 months. Patients were excluded for uncontrolled infection, other autoimmune disease, pregnancy or lactation. Based on clinical symptoms, serum thyroxine and TRAb, thyroid ultrasound and orbital computed tomography, diagnoses were reached.

V usage is TRBV30 and J usage is TRBJ1-1, with D possibly TRBD1 on 6 matching bases. Specimen: blood. The sequence came from a young woman with Graves' hyperthyroidism. The CDR3 is CAWSVQVGARNTEAFF. CDR3 bases: TGTGCCTGGAGTGTACAAGTGGGGGCGAGGAACACTGAAGCTTTCTTT.